Shown below are 20 T cell receptor beta chains from a single sample sequenced in a study of CD8 T cells in ankylosing spondylitis. For these receptors, no antigen is known. Study findings and constraints: Eight highly homologous variants formed a TCR beta motif that appeared characteristic of ankylosing spondylitis blood.

TCRdb reanalysed the 5' RACE reads using MiXCR and keeps one entry per CDR3 protein. The repertoire consists of a few hundred thousand distinct CDR3 sequences, with roughly 18% occurring once and the leading ten covering around 0.92%. The sample was blood, either unsorted or a sorted T cell fraction (not recorded which). These receptors were collected from a male donor with ankylosing spondylitis.

In its sample, this clonotype was seen many times. The genes are TRBV12-3 or TRBV12-4 and TRBJ1-1; D is ambiguous. The V gene lost 6 bases and the J gene lost 8 bases, with 16 bases spanning the gap. The CDR3 covers 13 residues. Here the CDR3 DNA reads TGTGCCAGCAGGCAACCGGGAGCAAGGGAAGCTTTCTTT. Protein: CASRQPGAREAFF.

The chain uses TRBV4-1 and TRBJ2-2; the match to TRBD2 covers 8 bases. The CDR3 extends over 17 amino acids. CDR1 and CDR2 from the germline V gene are MGHRA and YSYEKL. V lost 0 bases and J lost 5; bases outside the gene matches: 8. The CDR3 reads CASSQDTGRALTGELFF. DNA for the CDR3: TGCGCCAGCAGCCAAGATACCGGGAGGGCCTTGACCGGGGAGCTGTTTTTT.

The V call is TRBV3-1, the J call TRBJ2-3; TRBD2 might be the D (6 bases). Germline V gene data show CDR1 as LGHDT and CDR2 as YNNKEL (reference sequence). Trimming removed 0 bases from V and 5 bases from J, with 21 bases in between. This CDR3 spans 18 amino acids. Here the CDR3 DNA reads TGTGCCAGCAGCCAAGATGTCCGGGGCGCCCTGGGGGGAGATACGCAGTATTTT. It translates to CASSQDVRGALGGDTQYF.

This clonotype has a count of ten or more. V usage is TRBV5-1 and J usage is TRBJ1-1; D remains ambiguous. Germline-derived CDR1 and CDR2 are SGHRS and YFSETQ. Trimming removed 0 bases at V and 7 bases at J, with 10 bases between. The CDR3 has 13 amino acids. The CDR3 reads CASSLEVGLEAFF. The CDR3 nucleotides are TGCGCCAGCAGCTTGGAAGTAGGCCTTGAAGCTTTCTTT. Based on the CDR3 plus reference TRBV5-1 and TRBJ1-1, the full variable domain is KAGVTQTPRYLIKTRGQQVTLSCSPISGHRSVSWYQQTPGQGLQFLFEYFSETQRNKGNFPGRFSGRQFSNSRSEMNVSTLELGDSALYLCASSLEVGLEAFFGQGTRLTVV.

This clonotype was picked up a small number of times. The chain carries TRBV5-6 and TRBJ2-3; D is uncertain. The CDR3 runs 12 residues. V gave up 2 bases and J gave up 4 bases, with 5 bases separating them. Germline lookup yields CDR1 SGHDT and CDR2 YYEEEE. In DNA, the CDR3 is TGTGCCAGCAGCTTTCGGGCAGATACGCAGTATTTT. Protein: CASSFRADTQYF.

This clonotype was seen repeatedly, ten times or more. The chain combines TRBV10-3 with TRBJ2-2; 11 nucleotides match TRBD2. With 3 bases clipped from V and 2 bases from J, the junction kept 5 bases outside the gene matches. CDR3 length equals 17 residues. Germline V CDR1 and CDR2: ENHRY, SYGVKD. Here the CDR3 reads CAISDPTSGANTGELFF. The CDR3 DNA reads as TGTGCCATCAGTGATCCGACTAGCGGGGCTAACACCGGGGAGCTGTTTTTT.

This clonotype turned up a few times. The genes are TRBV7-8 and TRBJ2-3; 8 bases are a match to TRBD2. This CDR3 spans 17 amino acids. CDR1 and CDR2 (germline): SGHVS, FQNEAQ. With 1 base clipped from V and 2 bases from J, the junction kept 8 bases outside the gene matches. The CDR3 DNA reads as TGTGCCAGCAGCTTAGTGGGGTCGGGGGGGTACACAGATACGCAGTATTTT. Amino acid sequence: CASSLVGSGGYTDTQYF.

This clonotype was picked up a small number of times. As DNA, the CDR3 is TGTGCCAGCAGTTTGGGGACAGGGGCCTATGGCTACACCTTC. This translates into CASSLGTGAYGYTF. This rearrangement joins TRBV12-3 or TRBV12-4 to TRBJ1-2; 10 bases fit TRBD1. The CDR3 has 14 amino acids. J lost 4 bases, V lost 3 bases, and 2 bases had no gene match.

The gene calls are TRBV15 and TRBJ2-5; the D is unclear. Looked up from germline, CDR1 is LNHNV and CDR2 is YYDKDF (reference sequence). V lost 1 base and J lost 2, with 11 bases in between. CDR3 size: 15 residues. The CDR3 nucleotides are TGTGCCACCAGCAGAGGTGCGTCGGAGCAAGAGACCCAGTACTTC. Its translation: CATSRGASEQETQYF.

This chain uses TRBV12-3 or TRBV12-4 with TRBJ1-6; D is ambiguous. The V end lost 5 bases, the J end lost 6 bases, and 14 bases lay between the germline ends. The CDR3 consists of 15 residues. The CDR3 DNA sequence: TGTGCCAGCAGTCTGGGTGGTCAGATTAATTCACCCCTCCACTTT. The encoded protein is CASSLGGQINSPLHF.

This clonotype was detected many times. The genes are TRBV7-9 and TRBJ2-7, with a weak D call TRBD1 (6 bases). This CDR3 has 15 residues. Trimming took 5 bases from V and 0 from J, leaving 14 bases between them. Germline assignment: CDR1 SEHNR and CDR2 FQNEAQ (reference sequence). The CDR3 sequence is CASSQDRYSSYEQYF. CDR3 nucleotides: TGTGCCAGCAGCCAAGACAGGTACTCCTCCTACGAGCAGTACTTC.

The chain carries TRBV28 and TRBJ2-1; the match to TRBD2 covers 7 bases. J gave up 5 bases and V 6 bases, and 10 bases lay outside the gene matches. There are 15 residues in the CDR3. The germline V gene has CDR1 MDHEN and CDR2 SYDVKM. The CDR3 region has the DNA TGTGCCAGCAGATTCACACACGGGAGGAACAATGAGCAGTTCTTC. Translating it yields CASRFTHGRNNEQFF.

The chain combines TRBV20-1 with TRBJ2-1; TRBD2 aligns across 11 bases. Germline V gene sequence: CDR1 DFQATT, CDR2 SNEGSKA (reference sequence). Germline trimming cut 7 bases from V and 8 bases from J; bases unmatched to any gene: 10. CDR3 length equals 14 residues. The CDR3 nucleotides are TGCAGTGTCCCGACTAGCGGGATGGAGTATGAGCAGTTCTTC. It yields the protein CSVPTSGMEYEQFF.

This clonotype occurred a few times. The chain is built from TRBV2 and TRBJ1-6; D may be TRBD1 (5 bases). The V end was cut by 8 bases, the J end by 8 bases, with 7 bases between. The CDR3 has 11 residues. Germline CDR1 is SNHLY and CDR2 is FYNNEI. CDR3 sequence: CASAQDSPLHF. In nucleotides, the CDR3 is TGTGCCAGCGCACAGGATTCACCCCTCCACTTT. Based on the CDR3 plus reference TRBV2 and TRBJ1-6, the full variable domain is EPEVTQTPSHQVTQMGQEVILRCVPISNHLYFYWYRQILGQKVEFLVSFYNNEISEKSEIFDDQFSVERPDGSNFTLKIRSTKLEDSAMYFCASAQDSPLHFGNGTRLTVT.

The CDR3 loop reads CASSVTGTNTGELFF. CDR3 DNA: TGTGCCAGCAGTGTTACCGGCACGAACACCGGGGAGCTGTTTTTT. The chain employs TRBV2 and TRBJ2-2; D gene ambiguous. Trimming took 4 bases from V and 0 from J, leaving 9 bases between them. The germline V gene has CDR1 SNHLY and CDR2 FYNNEI. CDR3 length: 15 amino acids.

This clonotype was seen once. CDR3 bases: TGTGCCAGCAGCTTAGTAGGGCAGCCGACCCCGAACACTGAAGCTTTCTTT. It is translated as CASSLVGQPTPNTEAFF. The gene calls are TRBV7-9 and TRBJ1-1; D not certain. Deletions cut 1 base from V and 1 base from J, with 16 bases between. Germline assignment: CDR1 SEHNR and CDR2 FQNEAQ (reference sequence). The CDR3 has 17 residues.

The chain carries TRBV27 and TRBJ1-2, with TRBD1 as a possible D gene (6 bases). The length of the CDR3 is 14 residues. Trimming took 6 bases from V and 10 from J, leaving 21 bases between them. Germline V gives CDR1 MNHEY, CDR2 SMNVEV (reference sequence). The CDR3 region is CASSPIRDTPVYTF. The DNA of the CDR3 is TGTGCCAGCAGCCCAATCCGGGACACCCCAGTCTACACCTTC.

This chain links TRBV11-2 with TRBJ2-1; 9 bases agree with TRBD2. V was pared by 1 base and J by 5 bases, with 3 bases of the junction left unmatched. Germline CDR1 SGHAT, CDR2 FQNNGV. The CDR3 covers 15 residues. CDR3 DNA sequence: TGTGCCAGCAGCTTAGTAGCGGGAGCTAACAATGAGCAGTTCTTC. It yields the protein CASSLVAGANNEQFF.

This clonotype was picked up a small number of times. This chain connects TRBV5-1 to TRBJ1-4; D is unclear. Trimming took off 0 bases at V and 8 bases at J, with 14 bases between the two ends. This CDR3 has 15 amino acids. Germline assignment: CDR1 SGHRS and CDR2 YFSETQ. As DNA, the CDR3 is TGCGCCAGCAGCTTGGTCGCAGATGCTAGGGAAAAACTGTTTTTT. Amino acids: CASSLVADAREKLFF.

The CDR3 here is CATLAGDRSDTQYF. CDR3 in DNA: TGTGCTACCTTAGCGGGGGACCGTTCAGATACGCAGTATTTT. The chain combines TRBV28 with TRBJ2-3; 9 bases fit TRBD2. Per germline, CDR1 MDHEN and CDR2 SYDVKM. The length of the CDR3 is 14 residues.